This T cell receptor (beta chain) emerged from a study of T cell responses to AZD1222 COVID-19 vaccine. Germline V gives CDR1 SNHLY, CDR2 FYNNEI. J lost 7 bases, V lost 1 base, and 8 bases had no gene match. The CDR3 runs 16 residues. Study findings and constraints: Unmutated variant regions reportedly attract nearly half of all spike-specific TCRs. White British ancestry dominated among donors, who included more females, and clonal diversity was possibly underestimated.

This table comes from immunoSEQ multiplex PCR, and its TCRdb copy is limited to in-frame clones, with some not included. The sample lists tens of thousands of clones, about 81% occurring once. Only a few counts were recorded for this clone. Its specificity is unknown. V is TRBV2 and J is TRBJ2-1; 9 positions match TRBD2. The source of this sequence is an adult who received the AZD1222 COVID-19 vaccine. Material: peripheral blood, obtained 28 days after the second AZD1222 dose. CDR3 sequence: CASSEGLAEGRNEQFF. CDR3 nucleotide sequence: TGTGCCAGCAGTGAAGGACTAGCGGAGGGCAGGAATGAGCAGTTCTTC.